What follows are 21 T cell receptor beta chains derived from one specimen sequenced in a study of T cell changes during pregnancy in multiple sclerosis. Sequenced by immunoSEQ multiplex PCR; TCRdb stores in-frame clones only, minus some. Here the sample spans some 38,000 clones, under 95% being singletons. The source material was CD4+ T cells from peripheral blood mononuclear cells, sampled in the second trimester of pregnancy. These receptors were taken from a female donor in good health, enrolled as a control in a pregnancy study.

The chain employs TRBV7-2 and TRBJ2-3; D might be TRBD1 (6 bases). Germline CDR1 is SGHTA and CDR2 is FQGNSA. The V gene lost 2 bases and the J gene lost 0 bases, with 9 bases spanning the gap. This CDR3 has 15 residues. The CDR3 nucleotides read TGTGCCAGCAGCTTACGAGGACAGAGCACAGATACGCAGTATTTT. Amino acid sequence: CASSLRGQSTDTQYF.

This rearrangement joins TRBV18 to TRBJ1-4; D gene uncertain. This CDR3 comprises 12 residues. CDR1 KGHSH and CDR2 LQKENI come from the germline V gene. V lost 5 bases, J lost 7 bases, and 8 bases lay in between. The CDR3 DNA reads TGTGCCAGCTCAGGGAGTGCTGAAAAACTGTTTTTT. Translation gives CASSGSAEKLFF.

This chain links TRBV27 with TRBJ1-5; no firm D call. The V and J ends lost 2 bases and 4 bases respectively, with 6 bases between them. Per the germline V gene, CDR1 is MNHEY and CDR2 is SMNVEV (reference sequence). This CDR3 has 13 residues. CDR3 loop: CASSLRENQPQHF. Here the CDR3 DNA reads TGTGCCAGCAGTTTACGGGAGAATCAGCCCCAGCATTTT.

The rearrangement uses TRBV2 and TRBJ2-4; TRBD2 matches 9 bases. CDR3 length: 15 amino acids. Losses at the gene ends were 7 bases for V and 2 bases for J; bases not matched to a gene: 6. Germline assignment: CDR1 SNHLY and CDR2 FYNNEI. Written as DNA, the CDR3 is TGTGCCAGCATAGCTAGCGGGGCCACCAAAAACATTCAGTACTTC. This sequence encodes CASIASGATKNIQYF.

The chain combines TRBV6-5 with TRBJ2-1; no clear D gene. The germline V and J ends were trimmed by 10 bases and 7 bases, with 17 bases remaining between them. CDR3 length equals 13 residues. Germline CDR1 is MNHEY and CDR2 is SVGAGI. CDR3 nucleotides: TGTGCCACCCTCGAGAGGAATATGAATGAGCAGTTCTTC. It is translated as CATLERNMNEQFF.

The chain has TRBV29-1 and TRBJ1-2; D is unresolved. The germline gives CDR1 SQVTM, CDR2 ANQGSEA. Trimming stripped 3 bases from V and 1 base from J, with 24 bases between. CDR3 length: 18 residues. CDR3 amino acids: CSVDPWVQANLNNYGYTF. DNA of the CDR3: TGCAGCGTTGATCCCTGGGTTCAGGCCAACTTAAATAACTATGGCTACACCTTC. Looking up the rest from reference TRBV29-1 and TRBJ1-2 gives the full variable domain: SAVISQKPSRDICQRGTSLTIQCQVDSQVTMMFWYRQQPGQSLTLIATANQGSEATYESGFVIDKFPISRPNLTFSTLTVSNMSPEDSSIYLCSVDPWVQANLNNYGYTFGSGTRLTVV.

The CDR3 DNA follows: TGCGCCAGCAGCCTCGGGACAGGGGATTACAATGAGCAGTTCTTC. Translating gives CASSLGTGDYNEQFF. This chain links TRBV5-1 with TRBJ2-1; TRBD1 matches 10 bases. The length of the CDR3 is 15 residues. With V trimmed by 4 bases and J by 4 bases, 5 bases remained unmatched. The germline V gene encodes CDR1 SGHRS and CDR2 YFSETQ.

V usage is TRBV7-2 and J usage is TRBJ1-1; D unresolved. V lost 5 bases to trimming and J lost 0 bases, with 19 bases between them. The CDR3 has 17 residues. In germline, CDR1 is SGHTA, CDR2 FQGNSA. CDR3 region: CASSGRALPVMNTEAFF. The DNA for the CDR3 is TGTGCCAGCAGCGGGAGGGCACTCCCGGTGATGAACACTGAAGCTTTCTTT.

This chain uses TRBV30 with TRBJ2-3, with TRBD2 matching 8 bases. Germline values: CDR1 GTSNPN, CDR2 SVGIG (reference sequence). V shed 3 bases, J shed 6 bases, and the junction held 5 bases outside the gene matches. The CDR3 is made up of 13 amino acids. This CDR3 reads CAWRSGGTDTQYF. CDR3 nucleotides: TGTGCCTGGAGAAGCGGGGGTACTGATACGCAGTATTTT.

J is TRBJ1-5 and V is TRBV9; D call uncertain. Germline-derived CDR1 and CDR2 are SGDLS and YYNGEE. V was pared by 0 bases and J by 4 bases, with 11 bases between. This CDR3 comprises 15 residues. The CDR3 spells CASSVGATGNQPQHF. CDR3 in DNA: TGTGCCAGCAGCGTAGGGGCGACGGGGAATCAGCCCCAGCATTTT.

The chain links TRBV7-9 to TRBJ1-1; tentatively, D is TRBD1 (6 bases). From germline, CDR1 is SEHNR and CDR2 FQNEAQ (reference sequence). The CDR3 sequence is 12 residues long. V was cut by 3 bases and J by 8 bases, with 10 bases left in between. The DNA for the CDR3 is TGTGCCAGCAGCTTGCGACAGGCCGAAGCTTTCTTT. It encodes CASSLRQAEAFF.

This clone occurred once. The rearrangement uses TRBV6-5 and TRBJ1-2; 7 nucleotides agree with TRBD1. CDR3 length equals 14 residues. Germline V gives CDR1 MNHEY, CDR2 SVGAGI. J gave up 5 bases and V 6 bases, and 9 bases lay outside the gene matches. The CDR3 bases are TGTGCCAGCAGGCCGACAGGGCGAACTTATGGCTACACCTTC. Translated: CASRPTGRTYGYTF.

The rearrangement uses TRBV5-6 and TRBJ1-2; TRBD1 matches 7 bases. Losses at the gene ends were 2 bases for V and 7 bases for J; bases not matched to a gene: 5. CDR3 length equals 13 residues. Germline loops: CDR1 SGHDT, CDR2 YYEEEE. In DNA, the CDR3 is TGTGCCAGCAGCTTTAGGGGGCTCGGTGGCTACACCTTC. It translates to CASSFRGLGGYTF. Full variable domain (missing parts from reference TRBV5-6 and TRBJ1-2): DAGVTQSPTHLIKTRGQQVTLRCSPKSGHDTVSWYQQALGQGPQFIFQYYEEEERQRGNFPDRFSGHQFPNYSSELNVNALLLGDSALYLCASSFRGLGGYTFGSGTRLTVV.

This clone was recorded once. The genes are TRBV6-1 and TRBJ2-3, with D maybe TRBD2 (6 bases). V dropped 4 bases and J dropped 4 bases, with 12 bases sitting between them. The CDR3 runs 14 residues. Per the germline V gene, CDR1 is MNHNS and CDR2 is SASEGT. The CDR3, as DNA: TGTGCCAGCAGTGCCGGGACTGAGGCAGATACGCAGTATTTT. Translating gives CASSAGTEADTQYF.

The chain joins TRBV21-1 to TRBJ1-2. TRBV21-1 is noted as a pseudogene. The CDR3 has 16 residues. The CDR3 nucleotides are TGTGCCAGCAGCAAATTTTTCGCACTAACCAACTATGGCTACACCTTC. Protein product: CASSKFFALTNYGYTF.

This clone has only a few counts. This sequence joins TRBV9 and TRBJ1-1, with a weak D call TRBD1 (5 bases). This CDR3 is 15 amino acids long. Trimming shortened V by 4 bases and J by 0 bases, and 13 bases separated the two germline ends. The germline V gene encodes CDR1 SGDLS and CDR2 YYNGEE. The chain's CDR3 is CASSSRDSLNTEAFF. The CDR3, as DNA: TGTGCCAGCAGCTCCAGAGACAGCTTGAACACTGAAGCTTTCTTT. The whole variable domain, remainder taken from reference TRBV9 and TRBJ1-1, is DSGVTQTPKHLITATGQRVTLRCSPRSGDLSVYWYQQSLDQGLQFLIQYYNGEERAKGNILERFSAQQFPDLHSELNLSSLELGDSALYFCASSSRDSLNTEAFFGQGTRLTVV.

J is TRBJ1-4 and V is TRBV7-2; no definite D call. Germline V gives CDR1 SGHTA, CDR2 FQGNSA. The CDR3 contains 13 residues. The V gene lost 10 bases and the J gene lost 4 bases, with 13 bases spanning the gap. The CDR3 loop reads CATTRVVNEKLFF. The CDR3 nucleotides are TGTGCCACTACTCGGGTAGTTAATGAAAAACTGTTTTTT.

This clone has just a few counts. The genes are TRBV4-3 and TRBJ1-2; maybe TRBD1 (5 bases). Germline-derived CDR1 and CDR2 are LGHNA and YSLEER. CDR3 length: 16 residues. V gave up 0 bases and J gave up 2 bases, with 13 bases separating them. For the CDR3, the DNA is TGCGCCAGCAGCCAAGATCGACAGAGGAACAACTATGGCTACACCTTC. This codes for CASSQDRQRNNYGYTF.

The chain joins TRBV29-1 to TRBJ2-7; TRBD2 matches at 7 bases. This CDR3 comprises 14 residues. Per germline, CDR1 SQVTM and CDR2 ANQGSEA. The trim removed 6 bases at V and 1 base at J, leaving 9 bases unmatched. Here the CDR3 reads CSVTDSGRSYEQYF. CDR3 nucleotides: TGCAGCGTGACCGATAGCGGGCGTTCCTACGAGCAGTACTTC.

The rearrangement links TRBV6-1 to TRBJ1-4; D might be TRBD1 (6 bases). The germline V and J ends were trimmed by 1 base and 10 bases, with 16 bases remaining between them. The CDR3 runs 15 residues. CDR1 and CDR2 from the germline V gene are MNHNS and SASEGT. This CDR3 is CASSEGTAPLRKLFF. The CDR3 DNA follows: TGTGCCAGCAGTGAAGGGACAGCCCCTTTACGAAAACTGTTTTTT.

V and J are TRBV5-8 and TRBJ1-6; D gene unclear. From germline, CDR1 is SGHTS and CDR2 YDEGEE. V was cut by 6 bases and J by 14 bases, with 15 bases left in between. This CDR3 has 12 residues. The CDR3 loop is CASTTRVLSLHF. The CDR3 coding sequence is TGTGCCAGCACGACGAGGGTCCTTTCCCTCCACTTT.